Shown below are 28 T cell receptor beta chains from a single sample sequenced in a study of T cells after yellow fever vaccination. Each CDR3 protein gets one entry after TCRdb re-called the 5' RACE reads with MiXCR. Of 400,000 or so distinct CDR3 sequences in the sample, 6.2% were seen once. Sequences were derived from PBMCs, sampled 5 days after the yellow fever booster vaccination. These receptors were obtained from a man younger than 40 who received the YFV17D yellow fever vaccine.

This chain joins TRBV20-1 and TRBJ2-2; the D gene is possibly TRBD1 (6 bases). Deletions cut 0 bases from V and 6 bases from J, with 20 bases between. This CDR3 contains 17 residues. Germline loops: CDR1 DFQATT, CDR2 SNEGSKA (reference sequence). CDR3 DNA: TGCAGTGCTAGAGAATCAGGGGAGCGCCGAGGGTCCGGGGAGCTGTTTTTT. Translation gives CSARESGERRGSGELFF.

V gene TRBV19 combines with J gene TRBJ1-5; D might be TRBD1 (5 bases). The germline V gene encodes CDR1 LNHDA and CDR2 SQIVND (reference sequence). V lost 3 bases and J 4 bases, leaving 13 bases between the germline ends. The CDR3 length is 15 residues. DNA for the CDR3: TGTGCCAGTAGTATGCACTTGGGGCCTAATCAGCCCCAGCATTTT. It specifies CASSMHLGPNQPQHF.

The chain links TRBV20-1 to TRBJ1-5; D is undetermined. The V and J ends lost 1 base and 3 bases respectively, with 7 bases between them. Germline values: CDR1 DFQATT, CDR2 SNEGSKA (reference sequence). The CDR3 loop spans 13 amino acids. CDR3 sequence reads: CSARAGLNQPQHF. CDR3 coding DNA: TGCAGTGCTAGAGCTGGCCTCAATCAGCCCCAGCATTTT.

This clonotype was counted many times. CDR3 DNA sequence: TGTGCCAGCAGTGGAGAGACCCACTCTGGAAACACCATATATTTT. This codes for CASSGETHSGNTIYF. The chain has TRBV12-3 or TRBV12-4 and TRBJ1-3; D unresolved. The CDR3 runs to 15 residues. The ends were cut back, 5 bases at V and 0 bases at J, with 11 bases in the middle.

This clonotype has a handful of counts. The gene calls are TRBV20-1 and TRBJ1-5; possibly TRBD1 for D (6 bases). Germline assignment: CDR1 DFQATT and CDR2 SNEGSKA (reference sequence). The CDR3 covers 15 residues. The V and J ends lost 6 bases and 0 bases respectively, with 15 bases between them. CDR3 sequence: CSAVRTASSNQPQHF. The CDR3 coding sequence is TGCAGTGCCGTTAGGACAGCTAGTAGCAATCAGCCCCAGCATTTT.

V is TRBV29-1 and J is TRBJ2-1; TRBD2 agrees at 13 bases. Germline V gene lookup returns CDR1 SQVTM and CDR2 ANQGSEA. V dropped 6 bases and J dropped 4; count of bases not matched to a gene: 3. The CDR3 sequence is 14 residues long. The CDR3 sequence is CSVVTSGRYNEQFF. CDR3 sequence (DNA): TGCAGCGTGGTGACTAGCGGGAGGTACAATGAGCAGTTCTTC.

In this sample, this clonotype turned up many times. The chain joins TRBV27 to TRBJ2-7; D possibly corresponds to TRBD1 (6 bases). This CDR3 is 15 amino acids long. The germline CDR1 and CDR2 sequences are MNHEY and SMNVEV (reference sequence). The V end lost 2 bases, the J end lost 6 bases, and 17 bases lay between the germline ends. The CDR3 region is CASSLAGRGGFEQYF. The CDR3 DNA follows: TGTGCCAGCAGTTTAGCTGGCAGGGGTGGCTTCGAGCAGTACTTC.

This clonotype came up a few times. The rearrangement links TRBV5-1 to TRBJ1-3; D call uncertain. The CDR3 is made up of 12 amino acids. Trimming cost V 5 bases and J 2 bases, with 5 bases left between them. From germline, CDR1 is SGHRS and CDR2 YFSETQ. The CDR3 loop is CASSATGNTIYF. The CDR3 DNA reads as TGCGCCAGCAGTGCCACTGGAAACACCATATATTTT.

The gene calls are TRBV28 and TRBJ2-4; 7 bases match TRBD1. V dropped 5 bases and J dropped 10; count of bases not matched to a gene: 5. The CDR3 spans 12 residues. Germline V gene data show CDR1 as MDHEN and CDR2 as SYDVKM. The CDR3 loop reads CASSKGARIQYF. CDR3 nucleotide sequence: TGTGCCAGCAGTAAGGGGGCTCGAATTCAGTACTTC.

This clonotype was observed many times. This chain connects TRBV20-1 to TRBJ2-5; 9 bases match TRBD1. CDR1 and CDR2 (germline): DFQATT, SNEGSKA (reference sequence). V dropped 5 bases and J dropped 5; count of bases not matched to a gene: 9. The CDR3 is 14 residues long. The CDR3 nucleotides are TGCAGTGCTGCCGGGACAGGGACCACCGAGACCCAGTACTTC. It translates to CSAAGTGTTETQYF.

This clonotype showed up just a few times. V is TRBV5-1 and J is TRBJ2-5; D gene unclear. Germline values: CDR1 SGHRS, CDR2 YFSETQ. Trimming took 7 bases from V and 0 from J, leaving 16 bases between them. The CDR3 is 15 residues long. The CDR3 sequence is CASQKLRANQETQYF. CDR3 nucleotides: TGCGCCAGCCAAAAACTACGAGCTAACCAAGAGACCCAGTACTTC. The entire variable domain, with the rest obtained from reference TRBV5-1 and TRBJ2-5, is as follows: KAGVTQTPRYLIKTRGQQVTLSCSPISGHRSVSWYQQTPGQGLQFLFEYFSETQRNKGNFPGRFSGRQFSNSRSEMNVSTLELGDSALYLCASQKLRANQETQYFGPGTRLLVL.

This clonotype turned up a few times. V and J are TRBV7-8 and TRBJ2-7; possible D gene TRBD1, 6 bases. Per germline, CDR1 SGHVS and CDR2 FQNEAQ. The CDR3 is 14 amino acids. V was cut by 5 bases and J by 2 bases, with 13 bases left in between. CDR3 in amino acids: CASSNRDPTYEQYF. For the CDR3, the DNA is TGTGCCAGCAGCAACAGGGACCCAACCTACGAGCAGTACTTC.

This clonotype occurred a few times. V is TRBV3-1 and J is TRBJ1-1; D not resolved. CDR3 length equals 14 residues. Between the trimmed V and J ends, which lost 4 bases and 4 bases, there was a span of 13 bases. Germline CDR1 is LGHDT and CDR2 is YNNKEL (reference sequence). The CDR3 coding sequence is TGTGCCAGCAGCCTCCTCCTAAAGGGCACTGAAGCTTTCTTT. It encodes CASSLLLKGTEAFF. Full variable domain (remainder filled in from reference TRBV3-1 and TRBJ1-1): DTAVSQTPKYLVTQMGNDKSIKCEQNLGHDTMYWYKQDSKKFLKIMFSYNNKELIINETVPNRFSPKSPDKAHLNLHINSLELGDSAVYFCASSLLLKGTEAFFGQGTRLTVV.

This clonotype was seen many times. J is TRBJ2-7 and V is TRBV6-2 or TRBV6-3, with 15 bases matching TRBD2. With V trimmed by 6 bases and J by 6 bases, 12 bases remained unmatched. There are 17 residues in the CDR3. The germline gives CDR1 MNHEY, CDR2 SVGEGT. CDR3 loop: CASSPAIGLAGGFEQYF. The CDR3 DNA is TGTGCCAGCAGCCCCGCGATCGGACTAGCGGGAGGGTTCGAGCAGTACTTC.

The sample holds a few counts of this clonotype. V is TRBV30 and J is TRBJ2-6; 7 nucleotides agree with TRBD1. Germline V CDR1 and CDR2: GTSNPN, SVGIG (reference sequence). The J segment lost 2 bases and the V segment lost 5 bases, leaving 6 bases of the junction unmatched. CDR3 size: 15 residues. CDR3 DNA sequence: TGTGCCTGGTCGTCTCAGGGGGCTGGGGCCAACGTCCTGACTTTC. Translation: CAWSSQGAGANVLTF.

This clonotype has a handful of counts. The chain is built from TRBV5-1 and TRBJ2-3; D remains ambiguous. V gave up 0 bases and J gave up 0 bases, with 11 bases separating them. Germline V gene lookup returns CDR1 SGHRS and CDR2 YFSETQ. The CDR3 covers 16 residues. The DNA of the CDR3 is TGCGCCAGCAGCTTGGGGTCCCTTCAGAGCACAGATACGCAGTATTTT. Translating gives CASSLGSLQSTDTQYF.

This clonotype was seen more than once but under ten times. V usage is TRBV7-2 and J usage is TRBJ2-7, with D maybe TRBD2 (6 bases). V was clipped by 5 bases and J by 4 bases, with 12 bases between them. Germline V gene lookup returns CDR1 SGHTA and CDR2 FQGNSA. This CDR3 has 13 residues. CDR3: CASSARAGYEQYF. DNA for the CDR3: TGTGCCAGCAGCGCCCGAGCGGGTTACGAGCAGTACTTC.

There are many counts of this clonotype. The rearrangement uses TRBV12-3 or TRBV12-4 and TRBJ2-7; TRBD2 matches at 10 bases. V dropped 5 bases and J dropped 7; count of bases not matched to a gene: 11. This CDR3 has 15 residues. Here the CDR3 reads CASSIPLAGGQEQYF. Written as DNA, the CDR3 is TGTGCCAGCAGTATCCCTTTAGCGGGAGGTCAAGAGCAGTACTTC.

This clonotype was recorded a few times. The V call is TRBV29-1, the J call TRBJ1-2, with D possibly being TRBD1 (6 bases). V shed 6 bases and J shed 2 bases, with 13 bases lying between them. CDR3 length: 13 residues. Germline assignment: CDR1 SQVTM and CDR2 ANQGSEA. In nucleotides, the CDR3 is TGCAGCGTCGCCCAGGGGCCGAACTATGGCTACACCTTC. It codes for CSVAQGPNYGYTF.

This clonotype was seen a handful of times. The chain recombines TRBV7-2 with TRBJ2-7; D is perhaps TRBD2 (6 bases). The CDR3 is made up of 14 amino acids. CDR1 and CDR2 from the germline V gene are SGHTA and FQGNSA. The germline V and J ends were trimmed by 3 bases and 3 bases, with 12 bases remaining between them. DNA for the CDR3: TGTGCCAGCAGCTTGGGAGGTCGTCGCTACGAGCAGTACTTC. Translation: CASSLGGRRYEQYF. The complete variable domain, with remaining parts taken from reference TRBV7-2 and TRBJ2-7, reads GAGVSQSPSNKVTEKGKDVELRCDPISGHTALYWYRQSLGQGLEFLIYFQGNSAPDKSGLPSDRFSAERTGGSVSTLTIQRTQQEDSAVYLCASSLGGRRYEQYFGPGTRLTVT.

In this sample, this clonotype turned up many times. The chain uses TRBV7-2 and TRBJ2-3; D gene unclear. CDR1 SGHTA and CDR2 FQGNSA come from the germline V gene. CDR3 length: 17 residues. The V end lost 2 bases, the J end lost 5 bases, and 20 bases lay between the germline ends. Here the CDR3 reads CASSLIGSVGSGDTQYF. The DNA for the CDR3 is TGTGCCAGCAGCTTAATAGGGTCTGTGGGAAGTGGAGATACGCAGTATTTT.

This clonotype was picked up a small number of times. The rearrangement joins TRBV20-1 to TRBJ1-3; D gene uncertain. Per germline, CDR1 DFQATT and CDR2 SNEGSKA (reference sequence). V shed 5 bases and J shed 2 bases, with 4 bases lying between them. This CDR3 region has 11 residues. The DNA for the CDR3 is TGCAGTGCTGACACTGGAAACACCATATATTTT. Residues: CSADTGNTIYF.

This chain connects TRBV29-1 to TRBJ2-6, with D unclear. CDR1 is SQVTM, CDR2 ANQGSEA, per germline. CDR3 length: 13 amino acids. With 4 bases removed from V and 1 base from J, the gap between germline ends came to 5 bases. The CDR3 bases are TGCAGCGTTGCAGAATCTGGGGCCAACGTCCTGACTTTC. Protein sequence: CSVAESGANVLTF.

In its sample, this clonotype was seen many times. J is TRBJ2-7 and V is TRBV7-2, with D perhaps matching TRBD1 or TRBD2 (5 bases each). The CDR3 loop spans 16 amino acids. V lost 4 bases, J lost 3 bases, and 19 bases lay in between. Germline CDR1 reads SGHTA; CDR2 reads FQGNSA. The CDR3 is CASSSGDVRTHYEQYF. The CDR3 DNA reads TGTGCCAGCAGCTCCGGGGACGTCCGGACTCACTACGAGCAGTACTTC.

This clonotype was seen many times. The CDR3 coding sequence is TGCAGCGTTGATCGAGCGGGAGACTCCTACGAGCAGTACTTC. This codes for CSVDRAGDSYEQYF. The gene calls are TRBV29-1 and TRBJ2-7, with 8 bases lining up with TRBD2. This CDR3 has 14 amino acids. The germline gives CDR1 SQVTM, CDR2 ANQGSEA. Losses at the gene ends were 3 bases for V and 0 bases for J; bases not matched to a gene: 4.

V usage is TRBV19 and J usage is TRBJ2-7; the D is unclear. Trimming removed 4 bases at V and 2 bases at J, with 15 bases between. From germline, CDR1 is LNHDA and CDR2 SQIVND (reference sequence). The CDR3 is 15 residues long. For the CDR3, the DNA is TGTGCCAGTAGTAACCCCTGGGGTGGAACCTACGAGCAGTACTTC. Protein sequence: CASSNPWGGTYEQYF.

This clonotype has just a few counts. The chain joins TRBV20-1 to TRBJ2-7; 8 bases line up with TRBD2. V lost 2 bases to trimming and J lost 4 bases; unmatched junction nucleotides: 7. The germline V gene encodes CDR1 DFQATT and CDR2 SNEGSKA (reference sequence). The CDR3 runs 14 residues. The CDR3 loop is CSARFAGLAYEQYF. As DNA, the CDR3 is TGCAGTGCTAGATTCGCCGGACTAGCTTACGAGCAGTACTTC.

At least ten counts were recorded for this clonotype. This rearrangement joins TRBV29-1 to TRBJ2-7; 10 nucleotides line up with TRBD2. CDR1 is SQVTM, CDR2 ANQGSEA, per germline. The CDR3 covers 12 residues. With V trimmed by 4 bases and J by 4 bases, 1 base remained unmatched. CDR3 DNA: TGCAGCGTTGCTAGCGGGAGTTACGAGCAGTACTTC. This encodes CSVASGSYEQYF.